Below, one TCR beta chain is given with its context. Its antigen remains unknown. The time point is: week 35, safety follow-up. All doses held 300 ug of mutant IDH1 20-mer peptide, with topical imiquimod. The entry originates in a study of a mutant IDH1 vaccine in newly diagnosed glioma. The CDR3 runs to 17 residues. The V gene's germline CDR1 is SGHRS and CDR2 YFSETQ. V gave up 3 bases and J gave up 4 bases, with 23 bases separating them. Here immunoSEQ multiplex PCR was the method, and the copy in TCRdb shows in-frame clones only, minus some. In the table there are some 66,000 clones, around 80% of which are singletons.

The receptor comes from a young man with glioma. The V gene is TRBV5-1, the J gene TRBJ2-7, with D perhaps TRBD1 (7 bases). Material: PBMCs, obtained from a glioma patient whose treatment included an IDH1 peptide vaccine. The CDR3, as DNA: TGCGCCAGCAGCTCCTCCGCCGGAGGGACAGATCAATACGAGCAGTACTTC. Translating it yields CASSSSAGGTDQYEQYF.